A selection of T cell receptor beta chains follows, all from one sample in a study of post-analysis software for immune sequencing data. TCRdb reprocessed the PCR reads via MiXCR and lists one record per CDR3 protein. Found here are roughly 800,000 distinct CDR3 sequences, 35% to 55% of them singletons; the top ten hold roughly 4.9%. The sequenced material came from blood. The receptors stem from a girl between 5 and 17 years old with multiple sclerosis. CDR3s include the opening cysteine and the closing phenylalanine or tryptophan. The order of the fields is clone size, V gene, D gene, J gene, CDR3 protein, CDR3 DNA. A D gene is named only where the DNA matches it firmly. Where a row states a size, it is once, few, many or the class of an expanded clone; other rows omit it.

clone_size: -
v_call: TRBV6-4
d_call: -
j_call: TRBJ2-1
cdr3_aa: CAGPSCGSYNEQFF
cdr3_nt: TGTGCCGGACCTTCGTGTGGTTCCTACAATGAGCAGTTCTTC

clone_size: -
v_call: TRBV29-1
d_call: -
j_call: TRBJ2-7
cdr3_aa: CSVLGPSTYEQYF
cdr3_nt: TGCAGCGTTCTCGGCCCTAGCACTTACGAGCAGTACTTC

clone_size: -
v_call: TRBV7-3
d_call: TRBD2
j_call: TRBJ2-3
cdr3_aa: CASSSGLAGSHDTQYF
cdr3_nt: TGTGCCAGCAGCTCAGGACTAGCGGGGTCCCACGATACGCAGTATTTT

clone_size: few
v_call: TRBV14
d_call: -
j_call: TRBJ2-1
cdr3_aa: CASSHLRDTEQFF
cdr3_nt: TGTGCCAGCAGCCACTTAAGGGATACTGAGCAGTTCTTC

clone_size: -
v_call: TRBV12-3/TRBV12-4
d_call: -
j_call: TRBJ1-4
cdr3_aa: CASTSEVRAGKLFF
cdr3_nt: TGTGCCAGCACCTCGGAGGTCAGGGCCGGAAAACTGTTTTTT

clone_size: -
v_call: TRBV3-1
d_call: -
j_call: TRBJ2-7
cdr3_aa: CASRQGPQGEQYF
cdr3_nt: TGTGCCAGCAGGCAGGGACCCCAAGGCGAGCAGTACTTC

clone_size: -
v_call: TRBV29-1
d_call: TRBD1
j_call: TRBJ2-7
cdr3_aa: CSVEGQFYEQYF
cdr3_nt: TGCAGCGTTGAGGGACAGTTTTACGAGCAGTACTTC

clone_size: few
v_call: TRBV7-6
d_call: TRBD2
j_call: TRBJ2-5
cdr3_aa: CASSLWGGIAGQETQYF
cdr3_nt: TGTGCCAGCAGCTTATGGGGTGGCATAGCGGGTCAAGAGACCCAGTACTTC

clone_size: few
v_call: TRBV29-1
d_call: -
j_call: TRBJ2-5
cdr3_aa: CSVASRQETQYF
cdr3_nt: TGCAGCGTTGCATCGCGGCAAGAGACCCAGTACTTC

clone_size: -
v_call: TRBV12-3/TRBV12-4
d_call: -
j_call: TRBJ1-1
cdr3_aa: CASSFWGWGQKNTEAFF
cdr3_nt: TGTGCCAGCAGTTTTTGGGGCTGGGGCCAAAAGAACACTGAAGCTTTCTTT

clone_size: -
v_call: TRBV15
d_call: -
j_call: TRBJ2-3
cdr3_aa: CATSRAYRESDTQYF
cdr3_nt: TGTGCCACCAGCAGAGCGTACCGCGAGTCAGATACGCAGTATTTT

clone_size: -
v_call: TRBV12-3/TRBV12-4
d_call: -
j_call: TRBJ2-7
cdr3_aa: CASSLSGGGHEQYF
cdr3_nt: TGTGCCAGCAGTTTGTCGGGGGGCGGCCACGAGCAGTACTTC

clone_size: -
v_call: TRBV10-3
d_call: TRBD1
j_call: TRBJ1-6
cdr3_aa: CAISRTGAEQNSPLHF
cdr3_nt: TGTGCCATCAGCCGGACAGGGGCCGAACAAAATTCACCCCTCCACTTT

clone_size: few
v_call: TRBV5-1
d_call: TRBD2
j_call: TRBJ2-3
cdr3_aa: CASRTSGSTDTQYF
cdr3_nt: TGCGCCAGCCGGACTAGCGGGAGCACAGATACGCAGTATTTT

clone_size: -
v_call: TRBV12-3/TRBV12-4
d_call: TRBD2
j_call: TRBJ2-5
cdr3_aa: CASSSPGLAAQETQYF
cdr3_nt: TGTGCCAGCAGTTCGCCGGGACTAGCGGCCCAAGAGACCCAGTACTTC

clone_size: -
v_call: TRBV7-2
d_call: TRBD2
j_call: TRBJ2-7
cdr3_aa: CASSPLTSGPNEQYF
cdr3_nt: TGTGCCAGCAGCCCACTGACTAGCGGGCCAAACGAGCAGTACTTC

clone_size: few
v_call: TRBV7-6
d_call: -
j_call: TRBJ2-5
cdr3_aa: CASSLASWVLQETQYF
cdr3_nt: TGTGCCAGCAGCTTAGCCTCCTGGGTCCTACAAGAGACCCAGTACTTC

clone_size: few
v_call: TRBV7-2
d_call: -
j_call: TRBJ2-7
cdr3_aa: CASSLVQNYEQYF
cdr3_nt: TGTGCCAGCAGCTTGGTACAGAACTACGAGCAGTACTTC

clone_size: few
v_call: TRBV4-3
d_call: TRBD2
j_call: TRBJ2-1
cdr3_aa: CASSQGLTSGSYNEQFF
cdr3_nt: TGCGCCAGCAGCCAAGGTCTCACTAGCGGTTCCTACAATGAGCAGTTCTTC

clone_size: -
v_call: TRBV11-1
d_call: -
j_call: TRBJ2-1
cdr3_aa: CASSPRFEDNEQFF
cdr3_nt: TGTGCCAGCAGTCCCAGGTTTGAGGACAATGAGCAGTTCTTC

clone_size: -
v_call: TRBV12-3/TRBV12-4
d_call: -
j_call: TRBJ2-5
cdr3_aa: CASTPRNQETQYF
cdr3_nt: TGTGCCAGCACCCCACGGAATCAAGAGACCCAGTACTTC